The 11 T cell receptor delta chains below all came from one sample that was sequenced in a study of γδ T cells in repeated Plasmodium falciparum infection. Vgamma9/Vdelta2+ and Vdelta2-negative gammadelta T cells were flow-sorted from PBMC for bulk sequencing. TCRdb reapplied CATT to the multiplex PCR reads. The table has around 82,000 delta-chain clones, more than 1.4% seen once; the top ten hold more than 7.5%. The source material was gamma-delta T cells from blood. The receptors were gathered from a pool of human donors (malaria-infected and uninfected, not separated).

This clone was detected a few times. TCRdb records a much larger clone's protein for this DNA, with a difference at residue 17 that likely arises from a read error; the protein given is the translation of the DNA. The chain combines TRDV1 with TRDJ1, with 10 bases aligning to TRDD3. No J segment appears in TCRdb, so it was assigned here by matching the sequence to germline. The trim removed 2 bases at V and 0 bases at J, leaving 33 bases unmatched. CDR3 length: 26 amino acids. In germline, CDR1 is TSWWSYY, CDR2 QGS. CDR3 in amino acids: CALGESTGFFPTLDWGMLGHTDKLIF. DNA for the CDR3: TGTGCTCTTGGGGAAAGCACGGGCTTTTTCCCTACCCTCGACTGGGGGATGCTTGGACACACCGATAAACTCATCTTT.

Only a few counts were recorded for this clone. The protein TCRdb gives is from a much larger clone and does not agree with this DNA's translation at residue 4, likely a read error; the protein shown here comes from the DNA. In nucleotides, the CDR3 is TGTGCCTTTAATCCCTACACCGATAAACTCATCTTT. This codes for CAFNPYTDKLIF. The chain joins TRDV3 to TRDJ1; no definite D call. The CDR3 runs 12 residues. V lost 1 base to trimming and J lost 0 bases, with 6 bases between them. Germline-derived CDR1 and CDR2 are TVYSNPD and GDNSRS (reference sequence).

On this clone itself: A read error is the likely source, as a far larger clone sits one nucleotide away. The same CDR3 also results from other DNA sequences found in this sample. The CDR3 DNA follows: TGTGCTCTTGGGGAGGTGAATGGGGGTCCCTACACCGATAAACTCATCTTT. It codes for CALGEVNGGPYTDKLIF. The genes are TRDV1 and TRDJ1; D is perhaps TRDD3 (6 bases). Germline CDR1 is TSWWSYY and CDR2 is QGS. The CDR3 covers 17 residues. The V end lost 3 bases, the J end lost 0 bases, and 17 bases lay between the germline ends.

This clone has ten or more counts. This CDR3 is also generated by other DNA sequences in the sample. The genes are TRDV1 and TRDJ1; the match to TRDD3 covers 8 bases. In germline, CDR1 is TSWWSYY, CDR2 QGS. The CDR3 contains 17 residues. J lost 5 bases, V lost 0 bases, and 11 bases had no gene match. Here the CDR3 reads CALGELSGGHNGDKLIF. CDR3 nucleotides: TGTGCTCTTGGGGAACTTTCTGGGGGACATAACGGGGATAAACTCATCTTT.

This clone was found a few times. This sequence is one base from a far larger clone and is likely a read error. Other DNA sequences in this specimen translate into the identical CDR3. J is TRDJ1 and V is TRDV1; TRDD3 might be the D (5 bases). TCRdb records no J gene; here it was assigned by comparing the DNA to germline. CDR1 and CDR2 from the germline V gene are TSWWSYY and QGS. CDR3 size: 19 residues. CDR3 in amino acids: CALGERPGSAHHVTDKLIF. In nucleotides, the CDR3 is TGTGCTCTTGGGGAACGGCCTGGGTCGGCCCACCATGTAACCGACAAACTCATCTTT.

This clone was observed many times. This likely came from a read error, as a far larger clone is one base away. Other nucleotide sequences from this sample produce the same CDR3. This sequence joins TRDV2 and TRDJ1, with unresolved D. The germline V gene encodes CDR1 GEAIGNYY and CDR2 EKD. V was clipped by 4 bases and J by 10 bases, with 21 bases between them. The length of the CDR3 is 14 residues. The CDR3 here is CACDTPFVVGVLIF. The CDR3 coding sequence is TGTGCCTGTGATACCCCTTTTGTAGTTGGCGTACTCATCTTT.

There are a few counts of this clone. A read error likely explains this, since a far larger clone differs by one base. Other DNA sequences in the same sample also yield this CDR3. The rearrangement uses TRDV1 and TRDJ1; 11 bases map to TRDD3. Per germline, CDR1 TSWWSYY and CDR2 QGS. The CDR3 has 20 residues. CDR3 in amino acids: CALGDTSLWGIRTSTDKLIF. In nucleotides, the CDR3 is TGCGCTCTTGGGGATACTTCCTTGTGGGGGATACGGACTAGCACCGATAAACTCATCTTT.

This clone turned up a few times. The protein recorded in TCRdb matches a much larger clone and deviates from this DNA's translation at residue 10, suggesting a read error; the protein here is obtained by translating the DNA. This sequence joins TRDV1 and TRDJ1, with 8 bases that match TRDD3. Germline V CDR1 and CDR2: TSWWSYY, QGS. CDR3 length: 21 amino acids. V lost 2 bases and J lost 0; bases outside the gene matches: 20. The CDR3, as DNA: TGTGCTCTTGGGGAATTTCATCACAGGGCTGTCTGGGGGACCTACACCGATAAACTCATCTTT. Protein: CALGEFHHRAVWGTYTDKLIF.

This clone has a handful of counts. The TCRdb protein comes from a much larger clone and disagrees with this DNA's translation at residue 4, likely due to a read error; the protein given here is derived from the DNA. V is TRDV3 and J is TRDJ1, with D unresolved. As TCRdb names no J gene, one was assigned here on the basis of a DNA match to germline. CDR1 and CDR2 from the germline V gene are TVYSNPD and GDNSRS (reference sequence). This CDR3 spans 16 amino acids. Trimming removed 4 bases from V and 0 bases from J, with 21 bases in between. The CDR3 loop is CASVAKMGPYTDKLIF. The CDR3 DNA follows: TGTGCCTCAGTGGCAAAAATGGGCCCTTACACCGATAAACTCATCTTT.

Comments on this clone: The protein TCRdb lists belongs to a much larger clone and differs from this DNA's translation at residue 12, which points to a read error; the protein shown is made from the DNA. The V gene is TRDV2, the J gene TRDJ1; TRDD3 matches 9 bases. No J gene is reported in TCRdb; it was inferred here by comparing the DNA with germline. CDR3 length equals 19 residues. CDR1 and CDR2 from the germline V gene are GEAIGNYY and EKD. The trim removed 3 bases at V and 0 bases at J, leaving 16 bases unmatched. In DNA form, the CDR3 reads TGTGCCTGTGACCGAAAAACTACTGGGGGACCTTATTACACCGATAAACTCATCTTT. Amino acid sequence: CACDRKTTGGPYYTDKLIF.

This clone has more than one count but fewer than ten. This DNA's translation and the protein TCRdb lists, from a much larger clone, do not match at residue 6, likely due to a read error; the protein shown is translated from the DNA. This chain links TRDV1 with TRDJ1; D uncertain. TCRdb offers no J gene call, so here the DNA was matched to germline to obtain one. This CDR3 is built from 15 residues. Germline values: CDR1 TSWWSYY, CDR2 QGS. V lost 1 base and J lost 1, with 10 bases in between. CDR3 sequence reads: CALGEPSLTTDKLIF. The CDR3 DNA reads TGTGCTCTTGGGGAACCGTCCCTAACCACCGATAAACTCATCTTT.